The entry below gives a single T cell receptor beta chain sequence along with its context. Antigen unknown. Sequence at one end of the junction differs from germline and may be a read error. The data were taken from a study of blood T cells in healthy people across ages. Broader study findings: Diversity figures derived from one million T cells were judged to underestimate the true value.

Germline-derived CDR1 and CDR2 are SGDLS and YYNGEE. This CDR3 has 15 amino acids. The second PCR ran roughly 7 to 12 cycles with a sample-barcoded 5' primer and J-beta primers. Via MiXCR, TCRdb re-called the 5' RACE reads, giving one row per CDR3 protein. The table shows over a million distinct CDR3 sequences, with around 40% occurring only once. This TCR derives from a woman under 30 in good health. This rearrangement joins TRBV9 to TRBJ1-4, with D possibly being TRBD1 (6 bases). Sequenced input: blood. The CDR3 DNA is TGTGCCGGCAGCGAAGCGACAGGAACTAATGAAAAACTGTTTTTT. This codes for CAGSEATGTNEKLFF.